The entry below describes one T cell receptor (beta chain). Germline CDR1 SGDLS, CDR2 YYNGEE. The CDR3 covers 16 residues. V was clipped by 1 base and J by 3 bases; unmatched bases: 5. Self-reported history from a screening survey and questionnaire set each donor's cohort. Clones were sequenced by immunoSEQ multiplex PCR, and TCRdb holds only the in-frame ones, with some missing. The table has about 220,000 clones, 82% seen once. This entry comes from a study of blood T cell repertoires in COVID-19. Study-level information: Researchers got acute and convalescent COVID-19 samples from the United States, Italy and Spain. PBMCs, B-cell-depleted T cells, or T cells were the source of the cDNA or gDNA that made up the material.

V and J are TRBV9 and TRBJ2-2; 8 positions agree with TRBD1. The specimen was PBMCs or T cells enriched from blood (not recorded which). The source is a woman in her sixties or seventies who had recovered from COVID-19. CDR3 in amino acids: CASSVQGAPDTGELFF. The CDR3 DNA sequence: TGTGCCAGCAGCGTACAGGGGGCGCCGGACACCGGGGAGCTGTTTTTT.